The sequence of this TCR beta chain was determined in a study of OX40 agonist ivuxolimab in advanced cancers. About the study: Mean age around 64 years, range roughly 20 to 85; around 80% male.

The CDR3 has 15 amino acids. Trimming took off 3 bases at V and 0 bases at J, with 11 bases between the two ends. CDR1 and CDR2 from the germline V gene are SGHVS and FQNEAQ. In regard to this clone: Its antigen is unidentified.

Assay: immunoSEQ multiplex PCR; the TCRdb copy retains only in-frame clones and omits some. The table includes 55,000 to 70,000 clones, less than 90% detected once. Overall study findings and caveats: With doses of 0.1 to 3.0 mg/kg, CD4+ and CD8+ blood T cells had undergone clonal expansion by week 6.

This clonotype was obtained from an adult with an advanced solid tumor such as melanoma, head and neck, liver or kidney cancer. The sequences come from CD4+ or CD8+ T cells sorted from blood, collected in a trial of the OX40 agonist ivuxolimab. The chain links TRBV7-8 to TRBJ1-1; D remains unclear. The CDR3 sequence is CASSFGRRMNTEAFF. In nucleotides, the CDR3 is TGTGCCAGCAGCTTCGGACGGAGGATGAACACTGAAGCTTTCTTT. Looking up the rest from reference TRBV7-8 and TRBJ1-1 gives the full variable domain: GAGVSQSPRYKVAKRGQDVALRCDPISGHVSLFWYQQALGQGPEFLTYFQNEAQLDKSGLPSDRFFAERPEGSVSTLKIQRTQQEDSAVYLCASSFGRRMNTEAFFGQGTRLTVV.